The 2 T cell receptor beta chains listed next were all sequenced from one sample in a study of blood T cell repertoires in COVID-19 (dated by TCRdb to the early 2020s). The library was made by the immunoSEQ multiplex PCR assay. Drawn from immuneACCESS, this table holds only the in-frame rearrangements with V and J called that TCRdb kept. Clones are partly lost; checked studies trace under half to an unresolved V gene and leave the rest unexplained. For this sample the table gives 100,000 to 150,000 clones, of which about 93% were detected only once. Around 2.1% of the sample is taken by the ten largest. Sequenced material: peripheral blood. These receptors were obtained from a man aged 45-65 years with COVID-19, enrolled during active disease.

A single count supports this clone. The chain couples TRBV6-6 to TRBJ1-5, with a weak D call TRBD1 (6 bases). Germline V lookup: CDR1 MNHNY, CDR2 SVGAGI (reference sequence). This CDR3 comprises 16 residues. V lost 2 bases and J 0 bases, leaving 11 bases between the germline ends. The CDR3 region is CASSYQTGTSNQPQHF. The CDR3 region has the DNA TGTGCCAGCAGTTACCAGACAGGTACTAGCAATCAGCCCCAGCATTTT.

This rearrangement joins TRBV7-6 to TRBJ2-5; D is perhaps TRBD1 (5 bases). CDR3 length: 13 residues. The germline CDR1 and CDR2 sequences are SGHVS and FNYEAQ. The germline V and J ends were trimmed by 5 bases and 6 bases, with 13 bases remaining between them. The CDR3 DNA follows: TGTGCCAGCAGCACCCAGGGAAGGAAGACCCAGTACTTC. Protein product: CASSTQGRKTQYF.